This T cell receptor (beta chain) was profiled in a study of cytomegalovirus exposure and HLA in healthy donors. The wider study: Unique TCRs numbering some 80 million, obtained from HLA-typed donors, made up an early data release.

This clone was counted only a few times. Its antigen is still unknown. V was clipped by 5 bases and J by 5 bases, with 15 bases between them. The CDR3 contains 15 residues. CDR1 and CDR2 (germline): MNHNY, SVGAGI (reference sequence). Study findings and constraints: Both high specificity and high sensitivity reportedly marked the classifier's diagnosis of cytomegalovirus status. Upon later analysis, HLA-associated TCR beta chains proved more clonally expanded than other, equally common chains. Sequencing likely generated an artifact that appeared as a cluster of highly shared sequence variants.

PCR amplification relied on 60 Vbeta primers (plus 13 Jbeta primers). Clones were sequenced by immunoSEQ multiplex PCR, and TCRdb holds only the in-frame ones, with some missing. The sample yields about 130,000 clones, around four fifths seen once. The sequencing sample was made of PBMCs. The genes are TRBV6-6 and TRBJ1-4; D gene uncertain. The clonotype originates from a man younger than 35 in good health and CMV-seropositive. CDR3 coding DNA: TGTGCCAGCAGTACCGGGTACGGTTCGAATGAAAAACTGTTTTTT. The encoded protein is CASSTGYGSNEKLFF.